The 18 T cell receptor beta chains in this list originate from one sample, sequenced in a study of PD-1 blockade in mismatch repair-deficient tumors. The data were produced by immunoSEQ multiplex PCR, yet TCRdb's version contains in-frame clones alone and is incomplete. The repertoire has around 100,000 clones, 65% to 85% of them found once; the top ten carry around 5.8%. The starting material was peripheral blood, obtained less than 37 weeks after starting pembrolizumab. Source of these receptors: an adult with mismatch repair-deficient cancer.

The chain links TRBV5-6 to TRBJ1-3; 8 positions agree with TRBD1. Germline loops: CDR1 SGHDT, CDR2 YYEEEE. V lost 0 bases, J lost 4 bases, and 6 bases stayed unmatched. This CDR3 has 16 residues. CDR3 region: CASSLVAGGAGNTIYF. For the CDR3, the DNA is TGTGCCAGCAGCTTGGTAGCAGGGGGCGCGGGAAACACCATATATTTT.

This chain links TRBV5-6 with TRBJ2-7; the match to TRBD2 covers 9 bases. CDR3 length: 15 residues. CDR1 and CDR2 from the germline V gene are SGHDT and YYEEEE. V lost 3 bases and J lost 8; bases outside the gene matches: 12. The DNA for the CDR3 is TGTGCCAGCAGCTCACGCCCGGGACTAGCTACGCAGCAGTACTTC. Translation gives CASSSRPGLATQQYF.

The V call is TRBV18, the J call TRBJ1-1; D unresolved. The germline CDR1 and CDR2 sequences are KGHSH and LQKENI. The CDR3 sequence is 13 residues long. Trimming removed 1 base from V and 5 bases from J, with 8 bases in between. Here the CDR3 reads CASSPLLETEAFF. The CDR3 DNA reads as TGTGCCAGCTCACCACTACTAGAGACTGAAGCTTTCTTT.

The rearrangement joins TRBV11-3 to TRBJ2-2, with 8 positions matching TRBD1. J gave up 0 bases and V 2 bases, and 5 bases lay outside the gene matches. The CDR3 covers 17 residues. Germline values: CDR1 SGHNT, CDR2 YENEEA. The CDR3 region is CASSLPPGQANTGELFF. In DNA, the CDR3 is TGTGCCAGCAGCTTACCCCCGGGACAGGCGAACACCGGGGAGCTGTTTTTT.

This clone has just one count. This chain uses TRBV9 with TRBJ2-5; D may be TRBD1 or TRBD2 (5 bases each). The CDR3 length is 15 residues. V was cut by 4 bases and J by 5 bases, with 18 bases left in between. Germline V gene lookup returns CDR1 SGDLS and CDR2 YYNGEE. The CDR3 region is CASSPWTRGTETQYF. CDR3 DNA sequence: TGTGCCAGCAGCCCTTGGACCAGAGGGACCGAGACCCAGTACTTC.

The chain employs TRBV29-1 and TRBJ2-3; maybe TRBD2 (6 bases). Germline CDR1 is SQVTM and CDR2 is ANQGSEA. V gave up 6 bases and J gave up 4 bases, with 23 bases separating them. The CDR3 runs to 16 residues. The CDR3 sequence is CSVIETSRLIADTQYF. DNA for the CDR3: TGCAGCGTCATAGAGACTAGTAGGTTGATCGCAGATACGCAGTATTTT.

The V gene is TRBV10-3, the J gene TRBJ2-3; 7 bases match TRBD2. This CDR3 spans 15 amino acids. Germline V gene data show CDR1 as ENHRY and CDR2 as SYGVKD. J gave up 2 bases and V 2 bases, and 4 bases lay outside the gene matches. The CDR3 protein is CAISERRESTDTQYF. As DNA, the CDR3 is TGTGCCATCAGTGAGCGGCGGGAGTCCACAGATACGCAGTATTTT.

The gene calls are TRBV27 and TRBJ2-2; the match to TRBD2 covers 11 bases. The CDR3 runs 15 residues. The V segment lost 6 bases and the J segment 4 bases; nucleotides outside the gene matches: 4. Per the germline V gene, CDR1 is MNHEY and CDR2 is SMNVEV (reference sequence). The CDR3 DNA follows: TGTGCCAGCAGGCGACTAGCGGGGTCCACCGGGGAGCTGTTTTTT. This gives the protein CASRRLAGSTGELFF.

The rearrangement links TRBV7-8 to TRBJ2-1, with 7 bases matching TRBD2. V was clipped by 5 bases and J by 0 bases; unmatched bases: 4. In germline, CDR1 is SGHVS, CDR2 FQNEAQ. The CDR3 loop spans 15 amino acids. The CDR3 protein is CASSQSGNSYNEQFF. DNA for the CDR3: TGTGCCAGCAGCCAGAGCGGGAACTCCTACAATGAGCAGTTCTTC.

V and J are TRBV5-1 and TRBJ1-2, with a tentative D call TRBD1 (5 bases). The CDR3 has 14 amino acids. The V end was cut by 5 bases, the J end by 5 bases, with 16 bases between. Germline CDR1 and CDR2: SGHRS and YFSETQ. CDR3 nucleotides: TGCGCCAGCAGGTCCGGAGGGGCTGGATATGGCTACACCTTC. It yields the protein CASRSGGAGYGYTF.

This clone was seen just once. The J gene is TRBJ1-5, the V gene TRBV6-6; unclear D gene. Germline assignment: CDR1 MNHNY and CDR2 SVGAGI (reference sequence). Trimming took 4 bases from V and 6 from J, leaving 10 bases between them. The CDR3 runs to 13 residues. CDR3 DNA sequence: TGTGCCAGCAGTTTGGGGAGAGGTCAGCCCCAGCATTTT. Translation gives CASSLGRGQPQHF.

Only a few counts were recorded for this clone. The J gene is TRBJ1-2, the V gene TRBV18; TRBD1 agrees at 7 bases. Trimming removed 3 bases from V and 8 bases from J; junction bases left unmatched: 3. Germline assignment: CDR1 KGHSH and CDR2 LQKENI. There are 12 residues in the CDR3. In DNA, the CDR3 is TGTGCCAGCTCACCCCAGGGGGACGGCTACACCTTC. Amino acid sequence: CASSPQGDGYTF.

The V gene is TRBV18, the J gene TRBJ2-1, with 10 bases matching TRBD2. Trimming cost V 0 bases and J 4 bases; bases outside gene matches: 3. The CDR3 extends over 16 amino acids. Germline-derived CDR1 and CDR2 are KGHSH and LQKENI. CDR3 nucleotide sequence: TGTGCCAGCTCACCACCGCGAGCGGGAGGGTACAATGAGCAGTTCTTC. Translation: CASSPPRAGGYNEQFF.

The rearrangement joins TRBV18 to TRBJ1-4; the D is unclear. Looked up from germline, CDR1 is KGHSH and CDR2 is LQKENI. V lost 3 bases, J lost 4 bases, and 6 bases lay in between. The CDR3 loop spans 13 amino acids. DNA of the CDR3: TGTGCCAGCTCACCGGACGGTAATGAAAAACTGTTTTTT. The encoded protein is CASSPDGNEKLFF. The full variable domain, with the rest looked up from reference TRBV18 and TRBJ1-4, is NAGVMQNPRHLVRRRGQEARLRCSPMKGHSHVYWYRQLPEEGLKFMVYLQKENIIDESGMPKERFSAEFPKEGPSILRIQQVVRGDSAAYFCASSPDGNEKLFFGSGTQLSVL.

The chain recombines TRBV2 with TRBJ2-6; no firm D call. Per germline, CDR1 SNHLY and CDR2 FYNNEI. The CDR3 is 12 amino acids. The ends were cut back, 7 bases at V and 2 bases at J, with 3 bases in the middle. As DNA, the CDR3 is TGTGCCAGCAACCCTGGGGCCAACGTCCTGACTTTC. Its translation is CASNPGANVLTF. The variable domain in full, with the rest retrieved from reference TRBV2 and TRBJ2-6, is EPEVTQTPSHQVTQMGQEVILRCVPISNHLYFYWYRQILGQKVEFLVSFYNNEISEKSEIFDDQFSVERPDGSNFTLKIRSTKLEDSAMYFCASNPGANVLTFGAGSRLTVL.

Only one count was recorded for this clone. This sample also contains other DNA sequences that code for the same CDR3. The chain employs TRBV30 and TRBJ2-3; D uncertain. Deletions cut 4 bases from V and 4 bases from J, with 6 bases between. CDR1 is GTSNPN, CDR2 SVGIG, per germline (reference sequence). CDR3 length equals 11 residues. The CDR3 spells CAWKGADTQYF. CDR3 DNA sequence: TGTGCCTGGAAAGGAGCAGATACGCAGTATTTT.

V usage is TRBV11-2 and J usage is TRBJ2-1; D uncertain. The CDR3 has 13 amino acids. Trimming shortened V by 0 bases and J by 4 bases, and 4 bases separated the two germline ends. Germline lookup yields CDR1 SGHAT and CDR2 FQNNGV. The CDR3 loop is CASSLDYYNEQFF. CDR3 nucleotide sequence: TGTGCCAGCAGCTTAGATTATTACAATGAGCAGTTCTTC.

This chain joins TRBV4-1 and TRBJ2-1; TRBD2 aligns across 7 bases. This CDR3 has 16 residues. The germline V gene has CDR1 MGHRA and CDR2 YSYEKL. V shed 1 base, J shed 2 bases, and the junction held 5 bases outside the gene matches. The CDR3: CASSQADGGTYNEQFF. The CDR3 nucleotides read TGCGCCAGCAGCCAAGCCGACGGGGGGACCTACAATGAGCAGTTCTTC.